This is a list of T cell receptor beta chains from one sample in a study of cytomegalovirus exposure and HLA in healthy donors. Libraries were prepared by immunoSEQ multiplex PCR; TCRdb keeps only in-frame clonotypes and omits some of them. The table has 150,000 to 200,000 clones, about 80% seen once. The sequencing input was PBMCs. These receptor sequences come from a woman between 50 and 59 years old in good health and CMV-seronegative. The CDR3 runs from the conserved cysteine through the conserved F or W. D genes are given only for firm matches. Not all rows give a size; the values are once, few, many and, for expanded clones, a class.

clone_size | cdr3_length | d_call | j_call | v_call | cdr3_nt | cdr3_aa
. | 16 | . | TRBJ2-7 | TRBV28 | TGTGCCAGCAGCCCCACGACAGGCTCCCGGGCCTACGAGCAGTACTTC | CASSPTTGSRAYEQYF
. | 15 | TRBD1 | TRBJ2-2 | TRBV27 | TGTGCCAGCAGCAGAGGACAGGGTAGCGCCGGGGAGCTGTTTTTT | CASSRGQGSAGELFF
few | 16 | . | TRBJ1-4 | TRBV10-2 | TGCGCCAGCAGTGAGCCCTCACTCGGGTGGGAGGAAAAACTGTTTTTT | CASSEPSLGWEEKLFF
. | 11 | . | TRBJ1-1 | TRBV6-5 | TGTGCCAGCAACAGTAGGACTGAAGCTTTCTTT | CASNSRTEAFF
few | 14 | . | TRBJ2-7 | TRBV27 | TGTGCCAGCAGTTTAGCCCGCACAGGCTACGAGCAGTACTTC | CASSLARTGYEQYF
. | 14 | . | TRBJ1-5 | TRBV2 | TGTGCCAGCAGGATAGAGACAGGCAATCAGCCCCAGCATTTT | CASRIETGNQPQHF
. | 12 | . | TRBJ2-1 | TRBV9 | TGTGCCAGCAGCGTAGCGGGAATGGAGCAGTTCTTC | CASSVAGMEQFF
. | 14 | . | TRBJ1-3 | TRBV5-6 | TGTGCCAGAGAAAACAGGGTTCTCGGAAACACCATATATTTT | CARENRVLGNTIYF
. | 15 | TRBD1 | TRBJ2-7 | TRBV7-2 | TGTGCCAGCAGCTTTGGCGGACAGGGGGCGTACGAGCAGTACTTC | CASSFGGQGAYEQYF
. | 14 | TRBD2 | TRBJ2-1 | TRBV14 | TGTGCCAGCAGCCAGTCTAGCGGATACAATGAGCAGTTCTTC | CASSQSSGYNEQFF
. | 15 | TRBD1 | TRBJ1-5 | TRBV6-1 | TGTGCCAGCAGTGATAGGGGACAGTTCAATCAGCCCCAGCATTTT | CASSDRGQFNQPQHF
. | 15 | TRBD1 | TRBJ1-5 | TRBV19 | TGTGCCAGTAGAAGGGACAGGGGATTCAATCAGCCCCAGCATTTT | CASRRDRGFNQPQHF
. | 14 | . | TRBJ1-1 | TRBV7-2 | TGTGCCAGCAGCTCTTACAGGGATATCACTGAAGCTTTCTTT | CASSSYRDITEAFF
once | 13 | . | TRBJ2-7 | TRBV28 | TGTGCCAGCAGTCCCGGGGTCCGCGGCGAGCAGTACTTC | CASSPGVRGEQYF
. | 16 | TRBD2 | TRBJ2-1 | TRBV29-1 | TGCAGCGTTGAAGATCCGCGGGAGGGCCAGTACAATGAGCAGTTCTTC | CSVEDPREGQYNEQFF
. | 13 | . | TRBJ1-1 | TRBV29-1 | TGCAGCGTTGAGACACCAAAGAACACTGAAGCTTTCTTT | CSVETPKNTEAFF
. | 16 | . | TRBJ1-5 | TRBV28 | TGTGCCAGCAGTCGGGGAGGGGTAACTAGCAATCAGCCCCAGCATTTT | CASSRGGVTSNQPQHF